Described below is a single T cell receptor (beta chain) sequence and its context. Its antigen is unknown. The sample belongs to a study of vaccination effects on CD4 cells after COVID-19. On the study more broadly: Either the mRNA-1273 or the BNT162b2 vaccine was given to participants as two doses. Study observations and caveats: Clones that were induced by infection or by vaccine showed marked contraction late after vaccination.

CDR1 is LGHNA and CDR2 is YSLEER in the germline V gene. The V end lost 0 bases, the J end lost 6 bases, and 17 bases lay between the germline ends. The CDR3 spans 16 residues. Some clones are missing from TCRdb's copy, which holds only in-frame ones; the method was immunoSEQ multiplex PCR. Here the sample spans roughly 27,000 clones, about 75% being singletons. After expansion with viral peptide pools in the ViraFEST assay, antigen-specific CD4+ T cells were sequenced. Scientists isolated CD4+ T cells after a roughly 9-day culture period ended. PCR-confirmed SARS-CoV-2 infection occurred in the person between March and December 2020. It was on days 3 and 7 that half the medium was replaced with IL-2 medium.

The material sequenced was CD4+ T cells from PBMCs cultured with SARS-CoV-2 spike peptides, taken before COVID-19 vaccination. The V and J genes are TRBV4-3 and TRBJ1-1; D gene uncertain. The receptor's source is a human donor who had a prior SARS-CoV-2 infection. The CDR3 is CASSQDEFGGSAEAFF. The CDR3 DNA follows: TGCGCCAGCAGCCAAGATGAATTTGGAGGGAGCGCTGAAGCTTTCTTT.